These 12 T cell receptor beta chains share one sample of origin, sequenced in a study of OX40 agonist ivuxolimab in advanced cancers. Here immunoSEQ multiplex PCR was the method, and the copy in TCRdb shows in-frame clones only, minus some. The data contain roughly 60,000 clones, 91% of them singletons. Sequenced here: CD4+ or CD8+ T cells sorted from blood, sampled in a trial of the OX40 agonist ivuxolimab. These receptors came from an adult with an advanced solid tumor such as melanoma, head and neck, liver or kidney cancer.

CDR3 DNA sequence: TGCGCCAGCAGTGAGTCGTCGGCGGTCGACGGGGAGCTGTTTTTT. Amino acids: CASSESSAVDGELFF. The chain recombines TRBV10-1 with TRBJ2-2; no reliable D call. The CDR3 extends over 15 amino acids. Trimming removed 0 bases at V and 7 bases at J, with 12 bases between. Looked up from germline, CDR1 is WNHNN and CDR2 is SYGVQD (reference sequence).

This chain connects TRBV9 to TRBJ2-3; D may be TRBD2 (6 bases). This CDR3 comprises 17 residues. Trimming took off 0 bases at V and 1 base at J, with 15 bases between the two ends. Looked up from germline, CDR1 is SGDLS and CDR2 is YYNGEE. CDR3 bases: TGTGCCAGCAGCGTAGAGCCAGCTAGCGATGGCACAGATACGCAGTATTTT. Encoded protein: CASSVEPASDGTDTQYF.

The chain links TRBV2 to TRBJ2-3, with D perhaps assigned TRBD1 or TRBD2 (6 bases each). The CDR3 is 13 residues long. Trimming stripped 2 bases from V and 11 bases from J, with 14 bases between. Germline V lookup: CDR1 SNHLY, CDR2 FYNNEI. The CDR3 loop reads CASSEKPRDKQYF. The CDR3 region has the DNA TGTGCCAGCAGTGAAAAGCCGCGGGACAAGCAGTATTTT.

This clone has just one count. The V call is TRBV7-2, the J call TRBJ2-3; D gene uncertain. This CDR3 contains 12 residues. CDR1 and CDR2 from the germline V gene are SGHTA and FQGNSA. Trimming took 3 bases from V and 6 from J, leaving 7 bases between them. CDR3 residues: CASSFQRDTQYF. DNA of the CDR3: TGTGCCAGCAGCTTCCAGAGGGATACGCAGTATTTT.

This rearrangement joins TRBV5-1 to TRBJ2-7, with 9 bases that match TRBD1. CDR1 and CDR2 (germline): SGHRS, YFSETQ. The CDR3 contains 15 residues. Unmatched junction bases numbered 8, after V lost 3 bases and J lost 4 bases. The CDR3 sequence is CASSSQGTGWYEQYF. The CDR3 nucleotides read TGCGCCAGCAGCTCCCAAGGGACAGGGTGGTACGAGCAGTACTTC.

This clone has just one count. The chain uses TRBV29-1 and TRBJ2-3, with TRBD1 matching over 10 bases. V dropped 7 bases and J dropped 4; count of bases not matched to a gene: 5. In germline, CDR1 is SQVTM, CDR2 ANQGSEA. The CDR3 has 13 amino acids. CDR3 sequence reads: CSASGQGADTQYF. The CDR3 DNA reads TGCAGCGCCTCAGGACAGGGGGCAGATACGCAGTATTTT.

The rearrangement uses TRBV10-3 and TRBJ2-7, with D perhaps matching TRBD2 (6 bases). This CDR3 comprises 15 residues. Germline lookup yields CDR1 ENHRY and CDR2 SYGVKD. Trimming cost V 8 bases and J 4 bases, with 21 bases left between them. Here the CDR3 reads CAIGGGGTGSYEQYF. DNA of the CDR3: TGTGCCATCGGGGGTGGCGGGACTGGCAGTTACGAGCAGTACTTC.

The chain is built from TRBV19 and TRBJ1-1; D remains unclear. CDR3 length: 13 amino acids. V shed 3 bases and J shed 6 bases, with 11 bases lying between them. Germline V gene lookup returns CDR1 LNHDA and CDR2 SQIVND (reference sequence). The CDR3 DNA is TGTGCCAGTAGTATTCTAGGGTCCGCTGAAGCTTTCTTT. Its translation: CASSILGSAEAFF.

The chain combines TRBV7-2 with TRBJ1-4; D gene ambiguous. The CDR3 is 16 residues long. The V gene's germline CDR1 is SGHTA and CDR2 FQGNSA. V dropped 2 bases and J dropped 3 bases, with 13 bases sitting between them. The CDR3 protein is CASSLTRLGANEKLFF. The CDR3 coding sequence is TGTGCCAGCAGCTTAACGCGGCTTGGAGCTAATGAAAAACTGTTTTTT.

This clone was recorded only once. The chain couples TRBV30 to TRBJ1-2; possible D gene TRBD1, 6 bases. Germline V gene data show CDR1 as GTSNPN and CDR2 as SVGIG (reference sequence). Trimming cost V 1 base and J 7 bases, with 16 bases left between them. The CDR3 sequence is 14 residues long. The CDR3 sequence is CAWSEWGRGGGYTF. CDR3 DNA sequence: TGTGCCTGGAGTGAGTGGGGCAGGGGTGGTGGCTACACCTTC.

V gene TRBV7-9 combines with J gene TRBJ2-2; 11 positions match TRBD2. The CDR3 totals 17 residues. V lost 5 bases, J lost 1 base, and 6 bases stayed unmatched. Per the germline V gene, CDR1 is SEHNR and CDR2 is FQNEAQ (reference sequence). The CDR3 nucleotides read TGTGCCAGCAGCCCCACAGGGACTAGCGGGAACACCGGGGAGCTGTTTTTT. This gives the protein CASSPTGTSGNTGELFF.

The chain recombines TRBV27 with TRBJ1-1; TRBD1 matches 9 bases. The germline gives CDR1 MNHEY, CDR2 SMNVEV (reference sequence). V lost 5 bases to trimming and J lost 3 bases; unmatched junction nucleotides: 4. The CDR3 has 14 residues. In DNA form, the CDR3 reads TGTGCCAGCAGTCCACAGGGGGCCCACACTGAAGCTTTCTTT. The encoded protein is CASSPQGAHTEAFF.